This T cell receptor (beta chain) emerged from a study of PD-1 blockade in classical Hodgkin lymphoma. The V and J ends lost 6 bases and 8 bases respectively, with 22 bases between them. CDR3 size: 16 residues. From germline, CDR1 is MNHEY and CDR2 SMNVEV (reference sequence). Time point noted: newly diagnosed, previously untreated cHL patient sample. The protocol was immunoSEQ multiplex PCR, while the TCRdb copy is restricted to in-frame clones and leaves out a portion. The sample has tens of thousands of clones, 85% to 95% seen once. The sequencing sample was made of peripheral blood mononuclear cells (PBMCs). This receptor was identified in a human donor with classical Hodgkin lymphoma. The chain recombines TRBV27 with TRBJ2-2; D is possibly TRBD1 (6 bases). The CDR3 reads CASRLLQGIQGGELFF. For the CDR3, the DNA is TGTGCCAGCAGACTACTCCAGGGGATCCAGGGAGGGGAGCTGTTTTTT.